This T cell receptor beta chain was identified in a study of T cell clonality in common variable immunodeficiency. Study results and caveats: Reportedly, TCR beta sequences from common variable immunodeficiency showed fewer deletions and N-nucleotide insertions.

For this clone: Its antigen is currently unknown. The CDR3 end is not reached by the read, which stops 3 residues before it; the germline J gene fills it in.

Reduced serum IgG, IgA and/or IgM plus specific antibody deficiency defined CVID. Heparinized whole blood, about 4.5 to 8.5 ml, came from each donor. Per germline, CDR1 MNHNS and CDR2 SASEGT. The CDR3 contains 14 residues. Trimming took 1 base from V and 6 from J, leaving 12 bases between them. Generated by immunoSEQ multiplex PCR, the TCRdb table keeps only in-frame clones and is missing some. The sample counts about 28,000 clones, none seen once; the ten largest own around 3%. This receptor was obtained from a human donor with common variable immunodeficiency. V usage is TRBV6-1 and J usage is TRBJ1-2, with D perhaps matching TRBD1 (5 bases). Sequenced sample: peripheral blood mononuclear cells. CDR3 sequence reads: CASSEVGRGDGYTF. The sequenced part of the CDR3 DNA is TGTGCCAGCAGTGAAGTAGGTAGGGGAGATGGC.